These 15 T cell receptor beta chains originate from one sample sequenced in a study of T cell responses to AZD1222 COVID-19 vaccine. The table came from immunoSEQ multiplex PCR; TCRdb's copy has only in-frame clones and leaves some out. The table has roughly 100,000 clones, 85% to 90% seen once. The sequences come from peripheral blood, collected on day 0 of AZD1222 vaccination. Receptors originate from an adult in good health.

This chain joins TRBV6-4 and TRBJ2-6; a weak D match, TRBD2 (6 bases). Germline V gene lookup returns CDR1 MRHNA and CDR2 SNTAGT. The length of the CDR3 is 15 residues. With 5 bases removed from V and 0 bases from J, the gap between germline ends came to 8 bases. The CDR3 coding sequence is TGTGCCAGCAGTCCGACTAGCTCTGGGGCCAACGTCCTGACTTTC. Translated: CASSPTSSGANVLTF.

This clone was picked up a small number of times. The chain carries TRBV28 and TRBJ1-6; 10 bases agree with TRBD1. J gave up 10 bases and V 6 bases, and 9 bases lay outside the gene matches. Germline loops: CDR1 MDHEN, CDR2 SYDVKM. The CDR3 extends over 15 amino acids. Here the CDR3 reads CASSERDRGKSPLHF. The CDR3 bases are TGTGCCAGCAGCGAAAGGGACAGGGGCAAATCACCCCTCCACTTT. Filled out from reference TRBV28 and TRBJ1-6, the complete variable domain reads DVKVTQSSRYLVKRTGEKVFLECVQDMDHENMFWYRQDPGLGLRLIYFSYDVKMKEKGDIPEGYSVSREKKERFSLILESASTNQTSMYLCASSERDRGKSPLHFGNGTRLTVT.

The chain is built from TRBV5-6 and TRBJ1-2; D unclear. Germline V CDR1 and CDR2: SGHDT, YYEEEE. This CDR3 has 12 amino acids. Trimming shortened V by 0 bases and J by 10 bases, and 10 bases separated the two germline ends. The CDR3 loop is CASSLEVRAYTF. The CDR3 region has the DNA TGTGCCAGCAGCTTGGAGGTCCGCGCCTACACCTTC.

This clone was seen a single time. This sequence joins TRBV28 and TRBJ2-7; D may be TRBD1 or TRBD2 (5 bases each). From germline, CDR1 is MDHEN and CDR2 SYDVKM. Trimming left V 5 bases short and J 2 bases short, with 13 bases between. The CDR3 has 14 residues. The CDR3 sequence: CASSTPGQPYEQYF. The CDR3 coding sequence is TGTGCCAGCAGTACCCCGGGGCAGCCCTACGAGCAGTACTTC.

The CDR3 sequence is CAAGTVTNEKLFF. The DNA for the CDR3 is TGTGCCGCAGGGACCGTAACTAATGAAAAACTGTTTTTT. The chain links TRBV28 to TRBJ1-4, with D maybe TRBD1 (5 bases). CDR3 length equals 13 residues. The ends were cut back, 11 bases at V and 1 base at J, with 11 bases in the middle. Per the germline V gene, CDR1 is MDHEN and CDR2 is SYDVKM.

V and J are TRBV6-1 and TRBJ1-1; D is undetermined. Germline assignment: CDR1 MNHNS and CDR2 SASEGT. V lost 1 base and J 3 bases, leaving 21 bases between the germline ends. The CDR3 contains 18 residues. In DNA form, the CDR3 reads TGTGCCAGCAGTGAAGGCAGGTCCGCGTTTGGGTCTGACACTGAAGCTTTCTTT. This gives the protein CASSEGRSAFGSDTEAFF.

The chain employs TRBV6-5 and TRBJ1-4; 7 bases are shared with TRBD1. Looked up from germline, CDR1 is MNHEY and CDR2 is SVGAGI. This CDR3 is built from 16 residues. After removal of 2 bases from V and 7 bases from J, the junction contained 10 bases not matched to a gene. DNA of the CDR3: TGTGCCAGCAGTTACCTCAGGGGGGGTTTTAGTGAAAAACTGTTTTTT. Its translation is CASSYLRGGFSEKLFF.

The V gene is TRBV2, the J gene TRBJ1-5, with 9 bases identical to TRBD1. This CDR3 region has 13 residues. Germline-derived CDR1 and CDR2 are SNHLY and FYNNEI. V shed 8 bases, J shed 3 bases, and the junction held 2 bases outside the gene matches. The CDR3 DNA follows: TGTGCCAGCGGGGACAGGGACAATCAGCCCCAGCATTTT. It translates to CASGDRDNQPQHF.

The chain uses TRBV30 and TRBJ2-3, with D possibly being TRBD1 (6 bases). Looked up from germline, CDR1 is GTSNPN and CDR2 is SVGIG (reference sequence). V was trimmed by 7 bases and J by 2 bases, leaving 19 bases between them. The CDR3 has 15 amino acids. The chain's CDR3 is CALKTGSGITDTQYF. The CDR3 DNA follows: TGTGCCTTGAAGACAGGCAGTGGGATCACAGATACGCAGTATTTT.

This clone is a singleton in its sample. The chain carries TRBV5-1 and TRBJ1-5, with 9 bases aligning to TRBD1. Germline V gives CDR1 SGHRS, CDR2 YFSETQ. The ends lost 4 bases at V and 5 bases at J; junction bases unmatched: 4. The CDR3 is 14 amino acids. The CDR3 coding sequence is TGCGCCAGCAGCGCTACAGGGGGCCATCAGCCCCAGCATTTT. It translates to CASSATGGHQPQHF.

The chain employs TRBV6-5 and TRBJ1-2; perhaps TRBD1 as D (6 bases). This CDR3 region has 14 residues. Germline assignment: CDR1 MNHEY and CDR2 SVGAGI. The ends were cut back, 7 bases at V and 8 bases at J, with 20 bases in the middle. CDR3: CASTPRGADWGYTF. Written as DNA, the CDR3 is TGTGCCAGCACCCCCCGGGGGGCGGATTGGGGCTACACCTTC.

V and J are TRBV7-3 and TRBJ2-3; D is perhaps TRBD1 or TRBD2 (5 bases each). The germline V and J ends were trimmed by 1 base and 4 bases, with 12 bases remaining between them. Germline loops: CDR1 SGHTA, CDR2 FQGTGA. There are 15 residues in the CDR3. CDR3 in amino acids: CASSLNAGGSDTQYF. As DNA, the CDR3 is TGTGCCAGCAGCTTAAATGCTGGGGGTTCAGATACGCAGTATTTT.

The rearrangement uses TRBV16 and TRBJ2-1; 9 bases fit TRBD2. CDR1 and CDR2 from the germline V gene are KGHSY and FQNENV. After removal of 1 base from V and 7 bases from J, the junction contained 8 bases not matched to a gene. The CDR3 extends over 16 amino acids. CDR3 DNA: TGTGCCAGCAGCCAATTTGTTAGCGGGAGAAAAAATGAGCAGTTCTTC. Protein: CASSQFVSGRKNEQFF.

The gene calls are TRBV6-5 and TRBJ2-5; D ambiguous. Trimming took 5 bases from V and 5 from J, leaving 15 bases between them. The length of the CDR3 is 14 residues. CDR1 and CDR2 from the germline V gene are MNHEY and SVGAGI. Written as DNA, the CDR3 is TGTGCCAGCAGTCTCAGCTATCCCCCGGAGACCCAGTACTTC. Protein: CASSLSYPPETQYF.

The chain recombines TRBV30 with TRBJ1-4, with 9 bases identical to TRBD1. The germline CDR1 and CDR2 sequences are GTSNPN and SVGIG (reference sequence). The CDR3 is made up of 13 amino acids. V shed 7 bases and J 4 bases; nucleotides not matched to a gene: 4. This CDR3 is CASTGGVNEKLFF. CDR3 coding DNA: TGTGCCTCTACAGGGGGCGTTAATGAAAAACTGTTTTTT. The full variable domain, with the rest looked up from reference TRBV30 and TRBJ1-4, is SQTIHQWPATLVQPVGSPLSLECTVEGTSNPNLYWYRQAAGRGLQLLFYSVGIGQISSEVPQNLSASRPQDRQFILSSKKLLLSDSGFYLCASTGGVNEKLFFGSGTQLSVL.